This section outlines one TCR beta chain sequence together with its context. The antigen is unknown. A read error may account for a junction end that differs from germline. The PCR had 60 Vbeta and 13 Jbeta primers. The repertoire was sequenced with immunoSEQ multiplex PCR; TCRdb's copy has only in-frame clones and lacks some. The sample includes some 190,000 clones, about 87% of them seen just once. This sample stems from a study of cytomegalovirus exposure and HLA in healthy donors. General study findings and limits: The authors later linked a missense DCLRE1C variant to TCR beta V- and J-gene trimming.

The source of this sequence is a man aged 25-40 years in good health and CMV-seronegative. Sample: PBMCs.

The CDR3 protein is CAGRAGEKAFF. CDR3 DNA: TGTGCCGGCAGGGCAGGGGAAAAAGCTTTCTTT. This rearrangement joins TRBV5-4 to TRBJ1-1, with D possibly being TRBD1 (6 bases). The CDR3 totals 11 residues. Germline assignment: CDR1 SGHNT and CDR2 YYREEE (reference sequence).